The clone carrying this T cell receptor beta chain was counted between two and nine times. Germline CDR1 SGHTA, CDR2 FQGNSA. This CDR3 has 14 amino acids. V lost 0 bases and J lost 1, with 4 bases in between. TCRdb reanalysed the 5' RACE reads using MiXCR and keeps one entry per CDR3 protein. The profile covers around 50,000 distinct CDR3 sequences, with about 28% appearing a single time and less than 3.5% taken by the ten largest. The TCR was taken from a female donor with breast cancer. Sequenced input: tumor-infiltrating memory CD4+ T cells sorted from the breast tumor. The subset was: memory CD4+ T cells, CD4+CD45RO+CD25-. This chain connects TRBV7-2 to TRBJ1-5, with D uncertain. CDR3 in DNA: TGTGCCAGCAGCTTAGCGGTCAGCAATCAGCCCCAGCATTTT. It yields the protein CASSLAVSNQPQHF.